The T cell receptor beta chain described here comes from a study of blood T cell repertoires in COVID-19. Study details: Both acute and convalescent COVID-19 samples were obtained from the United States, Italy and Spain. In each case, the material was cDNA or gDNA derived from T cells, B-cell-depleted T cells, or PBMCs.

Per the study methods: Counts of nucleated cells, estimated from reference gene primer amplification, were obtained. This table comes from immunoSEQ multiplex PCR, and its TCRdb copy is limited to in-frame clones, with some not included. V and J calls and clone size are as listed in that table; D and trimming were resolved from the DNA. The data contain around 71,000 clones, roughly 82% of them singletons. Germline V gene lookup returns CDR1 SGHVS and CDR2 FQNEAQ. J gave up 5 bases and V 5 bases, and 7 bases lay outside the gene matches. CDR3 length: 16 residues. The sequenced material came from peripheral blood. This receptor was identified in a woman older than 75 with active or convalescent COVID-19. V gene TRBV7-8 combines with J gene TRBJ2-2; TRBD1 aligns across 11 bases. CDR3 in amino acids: CASSDGTGGVTGELFF. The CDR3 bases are TGTGCCAGCAGCGATGGGACAGGGGGAGTTACCGGGGAGCTGTTTTTT.